These 21 T cell receptor beta chains were sequenced from one sample in a study of blood T cell repertoires in COVID-19. Sequencing was performed with immunoSEQ multiplex PCR; in TCRdb, only in-frame clones are kept and a portion is missing. The data show 150,000 to 200,000 clones, 80% to 85% seen once. The specimen sequenced was peripheral blood. The receptor set was obtained from a woman aged 25 to 45 with acute or convalescent COVID-19.

The gene calls are TRBV27 and TRBJ2-2; TRBD1 might be the D (6 bases). CDR1 is MNHEY, CDR2 SMNVEV, per germline (reference sequence). The CDR3 consists of 17 residues. The germline V and J ends were trimmed by 5 bases and 5 bases, with 21 bases remaining between them. CDR3 loop: CASSRSQERGGTGELFF. The DNA of the CDR3 is TGTGCCAGCAGTCGCAGCCAGGAACGAGGGGGAACCGGGGAGCTGTTTTTT.

The V gene is TRBV3-1 (or the pseudogene TRBV3-2), the J gene TRBJ1-2; D uncertain. Germline V gene lookup returns CDR1 LGHDT and CDR2 YNNKEL (reference sequence). This CDR3 contains 13 residues. The V end was cut by 4 bases, the J end by 2 bases, with 8 bases between. This CDR3 reads CASSRSNNYGYTF. The CDR3 DNA reads TGTGCCAGCAGCCGTAGTAACAACTATGGCTACACCTTC.

The V and J genes are TRBV5-1 and TRBJ1-6; 8 bases line up with TRBD1. V lost 4 bases, J lost 9 bases, and 9 bases stayed unmatched. There are 15 residues in the CDR3. The germline V gene has CDR1 SGHRS and CDR2 YFSETQ. The CDR3, as DNA: TGCGCCAGCAGCGAGGGGACAGGCGGGAGTTCACCCCTCCACTTT. Translation gives CASSEGTGGSSPLHF.

J is TRBJ2-1 and V is TRBV28; TRBD1 matches 8 bases. With V trimmed by 6 bases and J by 8 bases, 3 bases remained unmatched. The V gene's germline CDR1 is MDHEN and CDR2 SYDVKM. There are 12 residues in the CDR3. Written as DNA, the CDR3 is TGTGCCAGCAGACAGGGGGGCTATGAGCAGTTCTTC. It yields the protein CASRQGGYEQFF.

The table lists this clone with a few counts. The chain recombines TRBV28 with TRBJ1-1; D gene ambiguous. Trimming cost V 6 bases and J 0 bases, with 11 bases left between them. Germline assignment: CDR1 MDHEN and CDR2 SYDVKM. The CDR3 consists of 14 residues. The CDR3: CASRDTSLNTEAFF. CDR3 nucleotide sequence: TGTGCCAGCAGAGACACCTCATTGAACACTGAAGCTTTCTTT.

V gene TRBV6-6 combines with J gene TRBJ1-2; TRBD1 aligns across 8 bases. Per the germline V gene, CDR1 is MNHNY and CDR2 is SVGAGI (reference sequence). The ends lost 5 bases at V and 5 bases at J; junction bases unmatched: 19. The CDR3 runs to 18 residues. CDR3 protein: CASSPRQGSSGGVYGYTF. The CDR3 DNA reads as TGTGCCAGCAGTCCTAGACAGGGGTCCAGTGGGGGTGTGTATGGCTACACCTTC.

This sequence joins TRBV7-9 and TRBJ1-3, with D maybe TRBD1 (5 bases). CDR1 and CDR2 from the germline V gene are SEHNR and FQNEAQ (reference sequence). The CDR3 covers 12 residues. V lost 1 base and J 10 bases, leaving 8 bases between the germline ends. The CDR3 nucleotides read TGTGCCAGCAGCTTAGAGGCAGGGACCATATATTTT. This encodes CASSLEAGTIYF.

The chain recombines TRBV19 with TRBJ1-3; D unresolved. Germline loops: CDR1 LNHDA, CDR2 SQIVND (reference sequence). CDR3 length: 14 amino acids. V lost 0 bases and J 3 bases, leaving 6 bases between the germline ends. CDR3: CASSIEADGNTIYF. Written as DNA, the CDR3 is TGTGCCAGTAGTATAGAGGCGGATGGAAACACCATATATTTT.

The V and J genes are TRBV7-6 and TRBJ2-5, with 9 nucleotides matching TRBD2. Germline CDR1 is SGHVS and CDR2 is FNYEAQ. The CDR3 contains 15 residues. Losses at the gene ends were 7 bases for V and 7 bases for J; bases not matched to a gene: 13. The CDR3 sequence is CASTPSGGTRGTQYF. The CDR3 bases are TGTGCCAGCACCCCGAGCGGGGGGACTAGGGGGACCCAGTACTTC.

CDR3 amino acids: CAWTRGGTEAFF. The CDR3, as DNA: TGTGCCTGGACCCGCGGGGGCACTGAAGCTTTCTTT. This chain joins TRBV30 and TRBJ1-1; D might be TRBD1 (5 bases). The V and J ends lost 4 bases and 4 bases respectively, with 10 bases between them. This CDR3 comprises 12 residues. Germline values: CDR1 GTSNPN, CDR2 SVGIG (reference sequence).

The V and J genes are TRBV3-1 (or the pseudogene TRBV3-2) and TRBJ2-2, with D perhaps matching TRBD2 (5 bases). Germline V gene lookup returns CDR1 LGHDT and CDR2 YNNKEL (reference sequence). V was clipped by 2 bases and J by 5 bases, with 18 bases between them. The CDR3 loop spans 17 amino acids. In DNA, the CDR3 is TGTGCCAGCAGCCAATGGACGGCCTCACCGGGGACCGGGGAGCTGTTTTTT. Residues: CASSQWTASPGTGELFF.

The CDR3 DNA follows: TGTGCCAGCAGTTACAGGCTAGCTCCATACGAGCAGTACTTC. Translated: CASSYRLAPYEQYF. The rearrangement links TRBV6-2 or TRBV6-3 to TRBJ2-7, with D possibly matching TRBD2 (5 bases). V was cut by 2 bases and J by 4 bases, with 12 bases left in between. This CDR3 contains 14 residues. Germline assignment: CDR1 MNHEY and CDR2 SVGEGT.

The V call is TRBV11-2, the J call TRBJ2-5; 10 bases align to TRBD1. J gave up 5 bases and V 5 bases, and 8 bases lay outside the gene matches. The CDR3 loop spans 15 amino acids. Germline values: CDR1 SGHAT, CDR2 FQNNGV. In DNA, the CDR3 is TGTGCCAGCAGCCCGGGACAGGGGTTCGGGGAGACCCAGTACTTC. Protein: CASSPGQGFGETQYF.

In this sample, this clone turned up once. The V gene is TRBV9, the J gene TRBJ2-6; D is unresolved. Germline V CDR1 and CDR2: SGDLS, YYNGEE. This CDR3 has 14 amino acids. Trimming took off 3 bases at V and 1 base at J, with 5 bases between the two ends. The CDR3 sequence: CASSGYSGANVLTF. As DNA, the CDR3 is TGTGCCAGCAGCGGCTATTCTGGGGCCAACGTCCTGACTTTC.

V is TRBV7-2 and J is TRBJ2-1; 7 nucleotides align to TRBD1. The CDR3 is made up of 14 amino acids. Germline trimming cut 7 bases from V and 4 bases from J; bases unmatched to any gene: 7. CDR1 and CDR2 (germline): SGHTA, FQGNSA. CDR3 sequence reads: CASKGALAYNEQFF. In DNA, the CDR3 is TGTGCCAGCAAGGGGGCCCTCGCATACAATGAGCAGTTCTTC.

This sequence joins TRBV29-1 and TRBJ1-5; 8 nucleotides match TRBD1. This CDR3 is built from 14 residues. J was trimmed by 3 bases and V by 8 bases; bases with no gene match: 9. CDR1 is SQVTM, CDR2 ANQGSEA, per germline. The CDR3 loop reads CSRTQGANNQPQHF. CDR3 nucleotides: TGCAGCCGGACCCAGGGGGCTAACAATCAGCCCCAGCATTTT.

This chain connects TRBV14 to TRBJ2-5; D is perhaps TRBD1 (6 bases). The germline V gene has CDR1 SGHDN and CDR2 FVKESK. The CDR3 contains 18 residues. V lost 0 bases and J lost 2, with 19 bases in between. The CDR3 DNA is TGTGCCAGCAGCCAAGAAGATTGGACAGCACTAAAACAAGAGACCCAGTACTTC. As protein: CASSQEDWTALKQETQYF.

The J gene is TRBJ2-1, the V gene TRBV4-2; possibly TRBD2 for D (6 bases). The CDR3 extends over 13 amino acids. V shed 1 base and J shed 8 bases, with 9 bases lying between them. Per the germline V gene, CDR1 is LGHNA and CDR2 is YNFKEQ. DNA of the CDR3: TGTGCCAGCAGCCAAGGGGGGGTCGATGAGCAGTTCTTC. Amino acids: CASSQGGVDEQFF.

V and J are TRBV6-5 and TRBJ1-1; D ambiguous. Looked up from germline, CDR1 is MNHEY and CDR2 is SVGAGI. The CDR3 has 13 residues. Trimming took off 5 bases at V and 6 bases at J, with 13 bases between the two ends. This CDR3 reads CASSHARPPEAFF. CDR3 nucleotide sequence: TGTGCCAGCAGTCACGCCAGGCCCCCTGAAGCTTTCTTT.

This clone was detected only once. The chain uses TRBV10-1 and TRBJ1-1; 11 nucleotides match TRBD1. CDR1 and CDR2 from the germline V gene are WNHNN and SYGVQD (reference sequence). The J segment lost 4 bases and the V segment lost 4 bases, leaving 2 bases of the junction unmatched. This CDR3 has 14 residues. Here the CDR3 DNA reads TGCGCCAGCAGTGTGGGACAGGGGGGCACTGAAGCTTTCTTT. Amino acid sequence: CASSVGQGGTEAFF.

The rearrangement uses TRBV9 and TRBJ2-5; D call uncertain. The CDR3 is made up of 12 amino acids. The V gene's germline CDR1 is SGDLS and CDR2 YYNGEE. The V gene lost 0 bases and the J gene lost 5 bases, with 5 bases spanning the gap. The CDR3 coding sequence is TGTGCCAGCAGCGTAGAGGAGGAGACCCAGTACTTC. Translated, it gives CASSVEEETQYF.